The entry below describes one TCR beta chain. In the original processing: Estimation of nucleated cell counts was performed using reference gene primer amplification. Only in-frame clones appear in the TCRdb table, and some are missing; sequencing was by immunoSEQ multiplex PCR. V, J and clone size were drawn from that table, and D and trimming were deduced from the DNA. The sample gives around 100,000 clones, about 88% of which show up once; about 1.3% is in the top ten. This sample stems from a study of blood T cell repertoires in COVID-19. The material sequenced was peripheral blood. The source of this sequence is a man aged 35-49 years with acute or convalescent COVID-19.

The CDR3 DNA sequence: TGTGCCAGCAGCCAAGGTTTCACAGGGGCCTACGAGCAGTACTTC. Protein sequence: CASSQGFTGAYEQYF. This chain joins TRBV14 and TRBJ2-7; TRBD1 aligns across 7 bases. CDR3 length: 15 amino acids. The trim removed 1 base at V and 2 bases at J, leaving 5 bases unmatched. The germline V gene has CDR1 SGHDN and CDR2 FVKESK.